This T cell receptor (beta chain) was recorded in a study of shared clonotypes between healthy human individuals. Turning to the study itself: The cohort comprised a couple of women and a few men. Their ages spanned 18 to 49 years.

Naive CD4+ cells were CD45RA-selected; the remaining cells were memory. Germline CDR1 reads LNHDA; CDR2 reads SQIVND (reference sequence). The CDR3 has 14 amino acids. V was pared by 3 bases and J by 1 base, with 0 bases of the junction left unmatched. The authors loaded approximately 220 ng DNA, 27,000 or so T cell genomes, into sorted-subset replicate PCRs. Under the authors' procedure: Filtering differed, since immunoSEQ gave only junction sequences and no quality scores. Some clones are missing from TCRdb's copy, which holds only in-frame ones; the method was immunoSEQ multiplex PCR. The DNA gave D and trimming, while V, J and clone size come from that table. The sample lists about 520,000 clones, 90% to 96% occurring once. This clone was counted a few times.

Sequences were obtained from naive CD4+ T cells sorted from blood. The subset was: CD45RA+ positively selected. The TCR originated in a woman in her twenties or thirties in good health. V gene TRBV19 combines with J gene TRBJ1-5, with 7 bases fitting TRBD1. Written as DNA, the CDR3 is TGTGCCAGTAGTATGACAGGGAGCAATCAGCCCCAGCATTTT. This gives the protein CASSMTGSNQPQHF.